The present entry profiles one T cell receptor (beta chain) with its context. Antigen specificity is unknown. This sample is drawn from a study of T cell responses to AZD1222 COVID-19 vaccine. The method was immunoSEQ multiplex PCR; TCRdb's version includes in-frame clones alone and lacks a portion of them. Here the sample spans 150,000 or so clones, roughly 90% being singletons. General study findings and limits: Sampled repertoires all dated from after the peak T cell response. Seropositivity was recorded at baseline in only 5 or 6 AZD1222 recipients. Across the whole spike, CD4 TCRs peaked at regions 160-218 and 743-854.

This CDR3 region has 18 residues. The germline V gene encodes CDR1 SGHVS and CDR2 FQNEAQ. Trimming cost V 2 bases and J 1 base, with 19 bases left between them. The gene calls are TRBV7-8 and TRBJ2-3; weak D call: TRBD1 (6 bases). The TCR comes from an adult in good health. The specimen was peripheral blood, collected on day 0 of AZD1222 vaccination. The CDR3 region is CASSLSTGSGSGTDTQYF. The CDR3 coding sequence is TGTGCCAGCAGCTTATCGACAGGTTCCGGTTCGGGCACAGATACGCAGTATTTT.